These T cell receptor beta chains were read from a single sample in a study of glioma-infiltrating T cells. TCRdb re-analysed the multiplex PCR reads in MiXCR, keeping a single row per CDR3 protein. The sample includes roughly 120,000 distinct CDR3 sequences, around 23% of them seen just once. Material: glioma tissue, nonneoplastic brain tissue, or PBMCs (not recorded which). The origin of the receptors is a human donor with low-grade glioma or glioblastoma, undergoing nonglioma brain surgery, or in good health (not recorded which). CDR3s include the opening cysteine and the closing phenylalanine or tryptophan. The order of the fields is J gene, V gene, clone size, D gene, CDR3 protein, CDR3 DNA. A D gene is named only where the DNA matches it firmly. Some rows mark clone size as missing; the rest say once, few, many or name a class of expanded clone.

TRBJ2-3	TRBV29-1	many	TRBD1	CSVSRTGLTDTQYF	TGCAGCGTTAGCAGGACAGGCCTCACAGATACGCAGTATTTT
TRBJ2-7	TRBV28	many	TRBD2	CASSRTSGTYEQYF	TGTGCCAGCAGTCGGACTAGCGGAACATACGAGCAGTACTTC
TRBJ2-1	TRBV19	many	TRBD2	CASSISTSGVYNEQFF	TGTGCCAGTAGTATCTCGACTAGCGGGGTCTACAATGAGCAGTTCTTC
TRBJ2-7	TRBV2	many	TRBD2	CASRPGLAGGLSYEQYF	TGTGCCAGCAGACCGGGACTAGCGGGAGGGCTCTCCTACGAGCAGTACTTC
TRBJ1-1	TRBV5-6	-	-	CASSPPGRTNTEAFF	TGTGCCAGCAGCCCGCCGGGACGGACGAACACTGAAGCTTTCTTT
TRBJ2-7	TRBV12-3/TRBV12-4	-	TRBD2	CASSSPGTSGDEQYF	TGTGCCAGCAGTTCACCCGGGACTAGCGGGGACGAGCAGTACTTC
TRBJ2-1	TRBV6-1	many	-	CASTSPKRAFYNEQFF	TGTGCCAGCACCAGCCCTAAGCGGGCTTTCTACAATGAGCAGTTCTTC
TRBJ2-3	TRBV20-1	many	TRBD2	CSASSGSGTDTQYF	TGCAGTGCTAGCAGCGGGAGCGGCACAGATACGCAGTATTTT
TRBJ2-1	TRBV2	-	-	CASVPAIIYNEQFF	TGTGCCAGCGTTCCAGCGATCATCTACAATGAGCAGTTCTTC
TRBJ1-1	TRBV19	few	-	CASSAIGGVDTEAFF	TGTGCCAGTAGTGCGATCGGAGGGGTGGACACTGAAGCTTTCTTT
TRBJ1-2	TRBV7-2	many	-	CASSLDENYGYTF	TGTGCCAGCAGCTTGGATGAAAACTATGGCTACACCTTC
TRBJ2-7	TRBV28	many	-	CASRDVVEQYF	TGTGCCAGCAGAGACGTCGTGGAGCAGTACTTC